This T cell receptor beta chain was retrieved from a study of response to subunit inactivated influenza vaccine. The V end lost 5 bases, the J end lost 3 bases, and 11 bases lay between the germline ends. Germline V gives CDR1 SEHNR, CDR2 FQNEAQ (reference sequence). The CDR3 runs 13 residues. TCRdb redid the calling of the RT-PCR reads with MiXCR, one entry per CDR3 protein. The profile shows over 800,000 distinct CDR3 sequences, 20% to 25% of them singletons. The input for sequencing was PBMCs from blood, taken approximately 5 days after vaccination. The receptor was derived from a man between 45 and 60 years old who received an inactivated influenza vaccine. This sequence joins TRBV7-9 and TRBJ2-7, with a weak D call TRBD1 (5 bases). DNA of the CDR3: TGTGCCAGCAGCAGGGGCTCTGACTACGAGCAGTACTTC. It yields the protein CASSRGSDYEQYF.